The table lists the clone carrying this T cell receptor (beta chain) with a few counts. What it binds is not known. The data stem from a study of blood T cells in healthy people across ages. Across the study: Per every two T cells, about one barcoded beta molecule was captured by template switching.

Broader study findings: Shifts in expanded clonotypes may have been confounded by donor CMV status, which was unknown. It was found that TCR beta diversity correlated strongly with the percentage of naive T cells. Per million T cells, TCR beta diversity dropped about linearly as age rose.

CDR3 size: 14 residues. The V end was cut by 5 bases, the J end by 8 bases, with 17 bases between. Germline V gives CDR1 SGHTA, CDR2 FQGNSA. Next came a second PCR, run for roughly 6 to 11 cycles, which used a sample-barcoded 5' primer along with a J-beta primer mix. TCRdb itself ran the 5' RACE reads through MiXCR, one entry per CDR3 protein. The table has some 760,000 distinct CDR3 sequences, around a quarter seen once. The sample was also reused in another study, on T cells of mothers and their children.

The material sequenced was blood. The clonotype was recovered from a boy aged 5 to 17 in good health. This rearrangement joins TRBV7-2 to TRBJ2-3; D is unresolved. CDR3 protein: CASSIDFKRFTQYF. The CDR3 DNA reads as TGTGCCAGCAGCATAGACTTTAAGAGGTTTACGCAGTATTTT.